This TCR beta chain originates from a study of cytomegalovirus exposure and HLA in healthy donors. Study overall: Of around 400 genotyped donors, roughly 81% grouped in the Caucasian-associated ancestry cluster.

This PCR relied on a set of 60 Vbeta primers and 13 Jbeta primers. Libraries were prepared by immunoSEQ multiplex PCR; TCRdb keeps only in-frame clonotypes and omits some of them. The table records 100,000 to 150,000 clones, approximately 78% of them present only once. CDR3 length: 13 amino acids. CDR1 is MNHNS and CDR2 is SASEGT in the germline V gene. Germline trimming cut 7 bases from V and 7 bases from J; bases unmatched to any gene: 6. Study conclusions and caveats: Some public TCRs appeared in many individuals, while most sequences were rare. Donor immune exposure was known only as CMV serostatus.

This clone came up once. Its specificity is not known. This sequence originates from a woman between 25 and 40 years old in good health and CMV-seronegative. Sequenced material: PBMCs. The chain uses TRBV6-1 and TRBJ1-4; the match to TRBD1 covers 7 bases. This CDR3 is CASKARTGEKLFF. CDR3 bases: TGTGCCAGCAAGGCCAGGACAGGTGAAAAACTGTTTTTT.